This T cell receptor (beta chain) was sequenced during a study of T cells in Graves' hyperthyroidism and ophthalmopathy. General study points: Blood also carried most thyroid clonotypes expanded above 0.001.

For this clonotype: Antigen specificity is unknown.

Amplification of TCR beta CDR3 regions was performed using RNA transcripts as template. The HTBI primer set served for first-round RT-PCR of the TCR CDR3. TCRdb independently ran MiXCR on the multiplex PCR reads; one entry per CDR3 protein. The repertoire holds 600,000 to 750,000 distinct CDR3 sequences, roughly 17% seen once, with 15% to 18% in the top ten. It was 8.5 to 10 ml of fresh peripheral blood that supplied the PBMCs. Between the trimmed V and J ends, which lost 3 bases and 1 base, there was a span of 13 bases. Germline values: CDR1 LNHDA, CDR2 SQIVND (reference sequence). CDR3 size: 15 residues.

The genes are TRBV19 and TRBJ2-7, with D perhaps matching TRBD1 (7 bases). This receptor was taken from a man between 50 and 59 years old with Graves' hyperthyroidism. Input material: blood. The DNA for the CDR3 is TGTGCCAGTAGTATGAGACAGGGAGGTTCCTACGAGCAGTACTTC. This codes for CASSMRQGGSYEQYF.